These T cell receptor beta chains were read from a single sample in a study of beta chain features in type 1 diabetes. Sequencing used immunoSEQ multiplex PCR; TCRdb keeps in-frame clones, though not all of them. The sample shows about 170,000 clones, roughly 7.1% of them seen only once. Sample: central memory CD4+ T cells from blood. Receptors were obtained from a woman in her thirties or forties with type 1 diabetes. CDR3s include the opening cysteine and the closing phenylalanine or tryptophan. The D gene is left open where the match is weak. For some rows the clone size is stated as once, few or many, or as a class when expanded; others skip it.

CASSRHSTDTQYF	TGTGCCAGTTCACGGCATAGCACAGATACGCAGTATTTT	-	TRBV18	TRBJ2-3	-
CASSLEFPSTEAFF	TGTGCCAGCAGCCTCGAGTTCCCGTCCACTGAAGCTTTCTTT	-	TRBV7-9	TRBJ1-1	few
CAWSDSLNTEAFF	TGTGCCTGGAGTGATAGTTTGAACACTGAAGCTTTCTTT	-	TRBV30	TRBJ1-1	-
CASSPTGQVANEQFF	TGTGCTAGCAGCCCGACAGGGCAAGTAGCCAATGAGCAGTTCTTC	TRBD1	TRBV7-7	TRBJ2-1	-
CASSLTGELFF	TGTGCCAGCAGCCTCACCGGGGAGCTGTTTTTT	-	TRBV28	TRBJ2-2	few
CASSQSGTGYSNQPQHF	TGTGCCAGCTCACAGTCCGGGACAGGGTATAGCAATCAGCCCCAGCATTTT	TRBD1	TRBV18	TRBJ1-5	-
CASSSRPGSGETQYF	TGTGCCAGCAGCTCCCGACCAGGGTCCGGTGAGACCCAGTACTTC	-	TRBV11-1	TRBJ2-5	few
CASSRRTGAPGELFF	TGTGCCAGCAGCCGTCGGACAGGGGCTCCCGGGGAGCTGTTTTTT	TRBD1	TRBV5-4	TRBJ2-2	few
CASSLDRGIETQYF	TGTGCCAGCAGCTTAGACAGGGGGATTGAGACCCAGTACTTC	TRBD1	TRBV7-2	TRBJ2-5	-
CASSRGDEETQYF	TGTGCCAGCAGCAGAGGCGATGAAGAGACCCAGTACTTC	-	TRBV6-5	TRBJ2-5	few
CAWTLTGALSQPQHF	TGTGCCTGGACACTAACAGGGGCGCTGAGTCAGCCCCAGCATTTT	TRBD1	TRBV30	TRBJ1-5	few
CASSLLGDRVEKLFF	TGTGCCAGCAGCTTACTGGGGGACAGGGTCGAAAAACTGTTTTTT	TRBD1	TRBV7-6	TRBJ1-4	few
CASSRWTVGTEAFF	TGTGCCAGCAGTCGGTGGACAGTCGGCACTGAAGCTTTCTTT	-	TRBV2	TRBJ1-1	few
CASSSGGISTDTQYF	TGTGCCAGCAGCTCAGGGGGTATATCGACGGATACGCAGTATTTT	TRBD1	TRBV5-4	TRBJ2-3	-
CAWSVDGGRTDTQYF	TGTGCCTGGAGTGTAGACGGCGGGAGGACAGATACGCAGTATTTT	TRBD2	TRBV30	TRBJ2-3	few
CASSQRGGGSETQYF	TGTGCCAGCAGCCAGAGGGGAGGGGGGAGCGAGACCCAGTACTTC	-	TRBV4-2	TRBJ2-5	few
CASSPREMVASAF	TGTGCCAGCTCACCACGGGAGATGGTTGCCAGCGCCTTC	-	TRBV18	TRBJ2-7	-
CASSFYGETQYF	TGTGCCAGCAGCTTCTACGGGGAGACCCAGTACTTC	-	TRBV5-4	TRBJ2-5	-
CASSRTGVDGYTF	TGTGCCAGCAGCAGAACAGGGGTTGACGGCTACACCTTC	TRBD1	TRBV7-6	TRBJ1-2	-
CATTPEGSGYTF	TGTGCCACCACACCCGAGGGAAGTGGCTACACCTTC	-	TRBV7-9	TRBJ1-2	few
CASSSSTDTQYF	TGTGCCAGCAGCTCTTCCACAGATACGCAGTATTTT	-	TRBV7-2	TRBJ2-3	many
CASSQDPQGPLTGELFF	TGCGCCAGCAGCCAAGATCCTCAGGGCCCCCTAACCGGGGAGCTGTTTTTT	-	TRBV4-3	TRBJ2-2	-
CASSLASGGLNTQYF	TGTGCCAGCAGTTTAGCTAGCGGGGGCCTTAATACGCAGTATTTT	TRBD2	TRBV27	TRBJ2-3	-
CASSGTSGRAFEQFF	TGTGCCAGCAGTGGTACTAGCGGGAGGGCCTTCGAGCAGTTCTTC	TRBD2	TRBV2	TRBJ2-1	many
CASSFIGGSQETQYF	TGTGCCAGCAGCTTTATCGGGGGGTCCCAAGAGACCCAGTACTTC	TRBD2	TRBV7-2	TRBJ2-5	-
CASTSVQGAGDEQFF	TGTGCCAGCACCTCAGTTCAGGGGGCAGGCGATGAGCAGTTCTTC	TRBD1	TRBV4-2	TRBJ2-1	few
CASSFGTSGYEQYF	TGTGCCAGCAGCTTTGGGACTAGCGGCTACGAGCAGTACTTC	TRBD2	TRBV9	TRBJ2-7	few
CASRQDGSSPGELFF	TGTGCCAGCAGGCAGGATGGGTCGAGTCCGGGGGAGCTGTTTTTT	-	TRBV6-4	TRBJ2-2	-
CASSPGAGVYGYTF	TGTGCCAGCTCACCAGGGGCAGGCGTCTATGGCTACACCTTC	-	TRBV18	TRBJ1-2	few
CASSLETGISTDTQYF	TGCGCCAGCAGCTTGGAGACAGGAATTAGCACAGATACGCAGTATTTT	-	TRBV5-1	TRBJ2-3	many
CASSVQGLTDTQYF	TGTGCCAGCAGCGTACAGGGTTTGACAGATACGCAGTATTTT	-	TRBV7-3	TRBJ2-3	many
CASSPDRTYEQYF	TGTGCCAGCAGCCCGGACAGAACCTACGAGCAGTACTTC	-	TRBV11-2	TRBJ2-7	-
CASNGQGNNEQFF	TGTGCCAGCAACGGACAGGGGAACAATGAGCAGTTCTTC	TRBD1	TRBV27	TRBJ2-1	-
CASQAGGAPYEQYF	TGCGCCAGCCAAGCGGGGGGGGCCCCCTACGAGCAGTACTTC	TRBD2	TRBV5-1	TRBJ2-7	few
CAAGGANTEAFF	TGTGCCGCGGGGGGGGCGAACACTGAAGCTTTCTTT	-	TRBV7-2	TRBJ1-1	-
CASSPTTGGLTEAFF	TGTGCCAGCAGCCCCACGACAGGGGGCCTCACTGAAGCTTTCTTT	TRBD1	TRBV7-3	TRBJ1-1	-
CSVGGTRGGEQYF	TGCAGCGTTGGGGGGACCCGAGGGGGCGAGCAGTACTTC	-	TRBV29-1	TRBJ2-7	few
CASSLVGSGYTF	TGCGCCAGCAGCTTGGTTGGGAGCGGCTACACCTTC	-	TRBV5-1	TRBJ1-2	few
CASSLRTVPQIDTQYF	TGTGCCAGCAGCCTACGGACAGTCCCACAGATAGATACGCAGTATTTT	-	TRBV5-6	TRBJ2-3	few
CATSRDKGRGETQYF	TGTGCCACCAGCAGAGATAAAGGCAGGGGGGAGACCCAGTACTTC	TRBD1	TRBV15	TRBJ2-5	few
CSVVSGTPYYEQYF	TGCAGCGTGGTTTCCGGGACACCCTACTACGAGCAGTACTTC	-	TRBV29-1	TRBJ2-7	few
CASSPGGDYGYTF	TGTGCCAGCAGCCCCGGGGGGGACTATGGCTACACCTTC	-	TRBV28	TRBJ1-2	few
CASRRVPEANYGYTF	TGTGCCAGCAGGCGGGTACCAGAAGCTAACTATGGCTACACCTTC	-	TRBV6-6	TRBJ1-2	-
CASSLGRDRRGGELFF	TGTGCCAGCAGCTTAGGCCGGGACAGAAGGGGCGGGGAGCTGTTTTTT	TRBD1	TRBV7-8	TRBJ2-2	-
CASSGTDYEQYF	TGTGCCAGCTCGGGCACCGACTACGAGCAGTACTTC	-	TRBV18	TRBJ2-7	few
CAWGPGANVLTF	TGTGCCTGGGGGCCTGGGGCCAACGTCCTGACTTTC	-	TRBV30	TRBJ2-6	-
CASSSQGFYEQYF	TGTGCCAGCAGTTCCCAGGGGTTCTACGAGCAGTACTTC	-	TRBV28	TRBJ2-7	few
CASSVEGRAGNTIYF	TGTGCCAGCAGCGTAGAGGGCAGGGCAGGAAACACCATATATTTT	-	TRBV9	TRBJ1-3	-
CATSQGGSAFF	TGTGCCACCTCGCAGGGCGGTTCGGCTTTCTTT	-	TRBV6-6	TRBJ1-1	-
CASSPLAGAQYF	TGTGCCAGCAGCCCCCTAGCTGGGGCCCAGTACTTC	-	TRBV7-2	TRBJ2-5	few
CASSLVKQDEAFF	TGTGCCAGCAGCTTAGTCAAACAGGATGAAGCTTTCTTT	-	TRBV11-2	TRBJ1-1	-
CASSQSRDSSPRTYNEQFF	TGCGCCAGCAGCCAGTCGCGGGACTCTTCACCGCGGACCTACAATGAGCAGTTCTTC	-	TRBV4-1	TRBJ2-1	few